This TCR beta chain was identified in a study of HIV-infected patients and healthy controls. Whole blood was used without fractionation, so all unsorted peripheral T cells were included. This clonotype was counted between two and nine times. Germline values: CDR1 LNHDA, CDR2 SQIVND (reference sequence). There are 14 residues in the CDR3. Between the trimmed V and J ends, which lost 7 bases and 0 bases, there was a span of 12 bases. Reverse transcription used about 500 ng RNA and constant-region primers for alpha and beta. Using multiplexing indices, alpha and beta chain libraries were generated apart by chain-specific third strand synthesis. TCRdb re-analysed the 5' RACE reads in MiXCR, keeping a single row per CDR3 protein. This table holds some 19,000 distinct CDR3 sequences, about 8.3% found once.

The TCR sequence derives from an adult in good health. Material: blood. This rearrangement joins TRBV19 to TRBJ1-1; weak D call: TRBD1 (6 bases). CDR3 protein: CASNLGQVNTEAFF. The CDR3 nucleotides read TGTGCCAGTAATTTGGGACAAGTGAACACTGAAGCTTTCTTT. Combining the CDR3 with reference TRBV19 and TRBJ1-1 gives the whole variable domain DGGITQSPKYLFRKEGQNVTLSCEQNLNHDAMYWYRQDPGQGLRLIYYSQIVNDFQKGDIAEGYSVSREKKESFPLTVTSAQKNPTAFYLCASNLGQVNTEAFFGQGTRLTVV.